This T cell receptor (beta chain) was observed in a study of human T cells and chemical hapten exposure. In the library, unique molecular identifiers were attached to individual cDNA molecules. TCRdb recomputed calls from the RACE reads with MiXCR, one row per CDR3 protein. The data contain fewer than 150,000 distinct CDR3 sequences, approximately 13% of them seen just once; the ten biggest clones take up around 0.99%. The sample's time point: patch test 1, 2 weeks after DPC sensitization. Stated treatment: therapeutic diphenylcyclopropenone sensitization with weekly scalp DPC. The receptor was isolated from a man aged 18 to 29 with alopecia areata. Some clones in this sample may be carry-over from other donors' samples. Here the sequenced sample was whole blood, taken in connection with sensitization to the hapten diphenylcyclopropenone (DPC).

The DNA of the CDR3 is TGTGCCAGCAGCCCAGAAGGGGAGACCCAGTACTTC. Translation gives CASSPEGETQYF. This rearrangement joins TRBV12-3 or TRBV12-4 to TRBJ2-5; D unresolved. Trimming left V 6 bases short and J 5 bases short, with 10 bases between. The length of the CDR3 is 12 residues.